These T cell receptor beta chains were read from a single sample in a study of blood T cell repertoires in COVID-19. Generated by immunoSEQ multiplex PCR, the TCRdb table keeps only in-frame clones and is missing some. Among approximately 150,000 clones listed, around four fifths were seen once. Sequenced sample: peripheral blood. The source of these receptors is a woman of 80 years or more with COVID-19, enrolled during active disease. Both conserved end residues are part of each CDR3. D genes are given only for firm matches. Rows may omit the clone size; those that give it use once, few, many or a size class.

j_call v_call d_call clone_size cdr3_aa cdr3_nt
TRBJ1-6 TRBV5-4 NA few CASSPGGGLNNSPLHF TGTGCCAGCAGCCCCGGGGGGGGTCTAAATAATTCACCCCTCCACTTT
TRBJ1-1 TRBV5-1 NA NA CASSLLTGNTEAFF TGCGCCAGCAGCTTATTGACGGGGAACACTGAAGCTTTCTTT
TRBJ1-5 TRBV19 TRBD1 NA CASSIRTGGNQPQHF TGTGCCAGTAGTATACGGACAGGGGGGAATCAGCCCCAGCATTTT
TRBJ1-1 TRBV5-1 NA NA CASSSREGTNTEAFF TGCGCCAGCAGCTCGCGGGAGGGGACGAACACTGAAGCTTTCTTT
TRBJ1-3 TRBV5-1 TRBD1 NA CASSWEGQGSSGNTIYF TGCGCCAGCAGCTGGGAGGGACAGGGCAGCTCCGGAAACACCATATATTTT
TRBJ1-2 TRBV5-4 NA NA CASRNRSTGYTF TGTGCCAGCAGAAACAGGTCTACCGGCTACACCTTC
TRBJ1-2 TRBV5-4 NA NA CASSLGQHDGGYTF TGTGCCAGCAGCTTAGGACAGCACGACGGTGGCTACACCTTC
TRBJ1-2 TRBV28 NA NA CASSLDQNPGQAF TGTGCCAGCAGTTTAGACCAAAACCCGGGACAAGCCTTC
TRBJ1-2 TRBV3-1/TRBV3-2 TRBD1 NA CASSQPTTGGYYGYTF TGTGCCAGCAGCCAACCCACGACAGGGGGGTACTACGGCTACACCTTC
TRBJ1-5 TRBV3-1/TRBV3-2 NA once CASSQASTSQVNQPQHF TGTGCCAGCAGCCAAGCAAGTACGAGCCAGGTCAATCAGCCCCAGCATTTT